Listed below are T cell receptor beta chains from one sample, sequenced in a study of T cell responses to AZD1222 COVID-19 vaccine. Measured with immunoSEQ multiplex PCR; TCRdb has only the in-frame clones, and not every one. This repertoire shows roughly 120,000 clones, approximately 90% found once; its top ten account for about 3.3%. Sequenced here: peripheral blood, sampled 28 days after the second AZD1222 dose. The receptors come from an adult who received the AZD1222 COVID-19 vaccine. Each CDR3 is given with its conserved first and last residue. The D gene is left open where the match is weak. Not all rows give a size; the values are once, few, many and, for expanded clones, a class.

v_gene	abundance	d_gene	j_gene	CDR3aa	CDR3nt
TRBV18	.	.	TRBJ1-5	CASSLGANSNQPQHF	TGTGCCAGCTCCCTCGGCGCAAATAGCAATCAGCCCCAGCATTTT
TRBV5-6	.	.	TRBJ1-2	CASSSAMIDTTYGYTF	TGTGCCAGCAGCTCTGCCATGATCGACACCACCTATGGCTACACCTTC
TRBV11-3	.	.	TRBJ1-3	CASSLVAMSDTIYF	TGTGCCAGCAGCTTGGTGGCGATGTCTGACACCATATATTTT
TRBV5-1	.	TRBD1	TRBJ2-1	CASSLGQGGGNEQFF	TGCGCCAGCAGCTTGGGACAGGGGGGAGGCAATGAGCAGTTCTTC
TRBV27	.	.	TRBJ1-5	CASSHTGIGQPQHF	TGTGCCAGCAGTCATACAGGGATAGGGCAGCCCCAGCATTTT
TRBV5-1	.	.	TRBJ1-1	CASSWTMDTEAFF	TGCGCCAGCAGCTGGACGATGGACACTGAAGCTTTCTTT
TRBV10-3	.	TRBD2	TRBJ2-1	CAISESGSGLAGDNEQFF	TGTGCCATCAGTGAATCGGGGAGCGGGCTAGCGGGGGACAATGAGCAGTTCTTC
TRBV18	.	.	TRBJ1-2	CASSPSPTVFYGYTF	TGTGCCAGCTCACCCAGTCCGACTGTCTTCTATGGCTACACCTTC
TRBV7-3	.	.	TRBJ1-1	CASSLTQEDSDTEAFF	TGTGCCAGCAGCTTAACCCAGGAGGACAGCGACACTGAAGCTTTCTTT
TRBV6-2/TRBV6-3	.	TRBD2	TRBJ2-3	CASSYVLAGDTQYF	TGTGCCAGCAGTTACGTACTAGCGGGGGATACGCAGTATTTT
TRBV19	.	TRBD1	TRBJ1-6	CASSFSSGTVNSPLHF	TGTGCCAGTAGTTTCTCTTCCGGGACAGTTAATTCACCCCTCCACTTT
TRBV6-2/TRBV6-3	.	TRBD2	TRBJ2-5	CASSQSRSGGKTQYF	TGTGCCAGCAGCCAAAGTCGTAGCGGGGGCAAGACCCAGTACTTC
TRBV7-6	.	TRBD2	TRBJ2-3	CASRRTSGLADTQYF	TGTGCCAGCAGACGTACTAGCGGGCTGGCAGATACGCAGTATTTT
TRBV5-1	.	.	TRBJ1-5	CASSLSPQSNQPQHF	TGCGCCAGCAGCTTGAGCCCCCAGAGCAATCAGCCCCAGCATTTT
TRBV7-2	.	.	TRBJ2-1	CASSLLIEQFF	TGTGCCAGCAGCTTATTGATTGAGCAGTTCTTC
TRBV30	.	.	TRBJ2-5	CAWSIWISDETQYF	TGTGCCTGGAGTATTTGGATATCTGATGAGACCCAGTACTTC
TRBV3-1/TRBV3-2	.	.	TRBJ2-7	CASSQTSGRIPNRGTYEQYF	TGTGCCAGCAGCCAAACGAGTGGCAGGATTCCCAATCGCGGTACCTACGAGCAGTACTTC
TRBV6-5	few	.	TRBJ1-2	CASSYGDYGYTF	TGTGCCAGCAGTTATGGTGACTATGGCTACACCTTC
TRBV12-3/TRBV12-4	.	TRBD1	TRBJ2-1	CASSPLTGNEQFF	TGTGCCAGCAGTCCCCTGACAGGGAATGAGCAGTTCTTC